The clone carrying this T cell receptor (beta chain) was seen just once. The data were obtained in a study of T cell responses to AZD1222 COVID-19 vaccine. This CDR3 has 16 amino acids. V lost 2 bases to trimming and J lost 4 bases, with 15 bases between them. Germline CDR1 and CDR2: KGHSH and LQKENI. TCRdb's table, derived via immunoSEQ multiplex PCR, lists solely in-frame clones and lacks some. The data contain about 49,000 clones, approximately 79% of them singletons. The chain is built from TRBV18 and TRBJ1-5; weak D call: TRBD1 (5 bases). The specimen was peripheral blood, collected on day 0 of MenACWY control vaccination. The receptor was isolated from an adult in good health. CDR3 amino acids: CASSPGVRGENQPQHF. DNA of the CDR3: TGTGCCAGCTCACCAGGAGTGCGGGGGGAGAATCAGCCCCAGCATTTT.